These 12 T cell receptor beta chains originate from one sample sequenced in a study of early stage breast cancer tumors (dated by TCRdb to about 2017). Receptors were amplified or captured by the immunoSEQ multiplex PCR assay. TCRdb took this table from immuneACCESS and kept in-frame rearrangements with V and J called. Such tables lack part of the clones; where checked against another copy, unresolved V genes explain under half of the gap, and the rest is unexplained. Across this sample there are 60,000 to 80,000 clones, with around four fifths seen only once. Of the sample, roughly 3% falls within the top ten clones. The sample consisted of blood. The receptors here all came from a person in their sixties or seventies with breast cancer.

This clone came up a few times. V usage is TRBV28 and J usage is TRBJ2-7, with D possibly called TRBD1 or TRBD2 (5 bases each). The CDR3 is made up of 15 amino acids. Deletions cut 6 bases from V and 4 bases from J, with 19 bases between. The V gene's germline CDR1 is MDHEN and CDR2 SYDVKM. This chain's CDR3 is CASRTGRFGTYEQYF. The DNA of the CDR3 is TGTGCCAGCAGAACGGGACGTTTCGGTACTTACGAGCAGTACTTC.

This clone was seen only a few times. The chain has TRBV30 and TRBJ1-4, with 7 bases that match TRBD1. Germline V lookup: CDR1 GTSNPN, CDR2 SVGIG (reference sequence). J was trimmed by 8 bases and V by 8 bases; bases with no gene match: 5. The CDR3 extends over 11 amino acids. Written as DNA, the CDR3 is TGTGCCATGGAACAGGGGGAAAAACTGTTTTTT. This codes for CAMEQGEKLFF.

The chain links TRBV28 to TRBJ1-4, with 8 bases aligning to TRBD1. The CDR3 spans 12 residues. Trimming at V came to 9 bases and at J to 5 bases, leaving 2 bases not matched to a gene. CDR1 and CDR2 (germline): MDHEN, SYDVKM. In nucleotides, the CDR3 is TGTGCCAGTCGGACAGGGAATGAAAAACTGTTTTTT. Residues: CASRTGNEKLFF.

This clone was observed once. The chain joins TRBV7-7 to TRBJ2-4, with 16 bases that match TRBD2. This CDR3 has 20 amino acids. Per germline, CDR1 SSHAT and CDR2 FNYEAQ (reference sequence). DNA of the CDR3: TGTGCTAGCCCCCTTGGGACTAGCGGGAGGGCCGGGTTGGCCAAAAACATTCAGTACTTC. Amino acids: CASPLGTSGRAGLAKNIQYF.

V and J are TRBV4-1 and TRBJ2-7, with 8 nucleotides matching TRBD2. Germline V gene sequence: CDR1 MGHRA, CDR2 YSYEKL. V was pared by 1 base and J by 9 bases, with 14 bases of the junction left unmatched. The length of the CDR3 is 16 residues. The CDR3 is CASSQAAGTSERGQYF. In nucleotides, the CDR3 is TGCGCCAGCAGCCAAGCAGCCGGGACTAGTGAAAGGGGGCAGTACTTC.

This rearrangement joins TRBV19 to TRBJ1-1, with D perhaps TRBD1 (5 bases). The V gene's germline CDR1 is LNHDA and CDR2 SQIVND (reference sequence). The V end was cut by 5 bases, the J end by 3 bases, with 16 bases between. The CDR3 has 15 residues. The CDR3 nucleotides read TGTGCCAGTAGTGTTTCCGGGACGCTGGACACTGAAGCTTTCTTT. This sequence encodes CASSVSGTLDTEAFF.

Worth noting for this clone: One end of the junction fails to match germline, which may point to a read error. The gene calls are TRBV10-3 and TRBJ1-2, with 7 positions matching TRBD1. The germline CDR1 and CDR2 sequences are ENHRY and SYGVKD. The CDR3 covers 16 residues. This CDR3 reads CVVRRDSPRRELGYTF. CDR3 DNA: TGCGTTGTACGGCGGGACAGTCCCCGCCGGGAACTTGGCTACACCTTC.

This clone was counted between two and nine times. V is TRBV11-2 and J is TRBJ2-5; 8 bases fit TRBD1. V gave up 2 bases and J gave up 4 bases; unmatched junction bases: 9. Germline V gives CDR1 SGHAT, CDR2 FQNNGV. CDR3 length: 16 residues. CDR3 sequence reads: CASSLRTGRAIETQYF. Here the CDR3 DNA reads TGTGCCAGCAGCTTAAGGACAGGGCGGGCAATAGAGACCCAGTACTTC.

The CDR3 loop reads CASSYSGHGYTF. In nucleotides, the CDR3 is TGTGCCAGCAGCTATTCGGGCCATGGCTACACCTTC. V usage is TRBV7-2 and J usage is TRBJ1-2; D remains unclear. This CDR3 is built from 12 residues. The germline V gene has CDR1 SGHTA and CDR2 FQGNSA. Trimming shortened V by 4 bases and J by 6 bases, and 9 bases separated the two germline ends. Using reference TRBV7-2 and TRBJ1-2 for the parts outside the CDR3, the full variable domain is GAGVSQSPSNKVTEKGKDVELRCDPISGHTALYWYRQSLGQGLEFLIYFQGNSAPDKSGLPSDRFSAERTGGSVSTLTIQRTQQEDSAVYLCASSYSGHGYTFGSGTRLTVV.

The rearrangement joins TRBV28 to TRBJ1-5; D unresolved. Germline lookup yields CDR1 MDHEN and CDR2 SYDVKM. The CDR3 sequence is 16 residues long. The V gene lost 8 bases and the J gene lost 0 bases, with 17 bases spanning the gap. The CDR3 sequence is CASSPRAGYSNQPQHF. The CDR3 DNA reads as TGTGCCAGCTCACCGAGGGCGGGGTATAGCAATCAGCCCCAGCATTTT.

CDR3 bases: TGTGCCAGCAGCTTATTCGGCGCGGGGGGAGATACGCAGTATTTT. This codes for CASSLFGAGGDTQYF. The rearrangement joins TRBV7-2 to TRBJ2-3; 8 bases agree with TRBD2. Germline-derived CDR1 and CDR2 are SGHTA and FQGNSA. Trimming took 2 bases from V and 5 from J; bases not matched to a gene: 6. The CDR3 contains 15 residues.

V gene TRBV5-1 combines with J gene TRBJ2-7; no definite D call. Trimming took 1 base from V and 5 from J, leaving 13 bases between them. The CDR3 is 14 residues long. In germline, CDR1 is SGHRS, CDR2 YFSETQ. This CDR3 is CASSLQGLGDEQYF. CDR3 nucleotides: TGCGCCAGCAGCTTGCAAGGGCTTGGGGACGAGCAGTACTTC.